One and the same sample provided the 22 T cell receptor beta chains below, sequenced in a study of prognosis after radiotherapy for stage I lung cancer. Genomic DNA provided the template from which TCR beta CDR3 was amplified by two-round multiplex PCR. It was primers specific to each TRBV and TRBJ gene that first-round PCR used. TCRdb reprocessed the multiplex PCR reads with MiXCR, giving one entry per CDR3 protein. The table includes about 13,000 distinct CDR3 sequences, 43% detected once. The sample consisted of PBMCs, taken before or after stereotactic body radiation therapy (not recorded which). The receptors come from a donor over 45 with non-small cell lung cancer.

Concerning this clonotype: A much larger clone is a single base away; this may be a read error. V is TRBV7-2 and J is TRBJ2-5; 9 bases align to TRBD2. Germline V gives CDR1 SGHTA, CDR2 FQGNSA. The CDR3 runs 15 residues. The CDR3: CASSFSGSSSESQYF. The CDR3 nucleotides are TGTGCCAGCAGCTTTAGCGGGAGTTCGTCGGAGAGCCAGTACTTC.

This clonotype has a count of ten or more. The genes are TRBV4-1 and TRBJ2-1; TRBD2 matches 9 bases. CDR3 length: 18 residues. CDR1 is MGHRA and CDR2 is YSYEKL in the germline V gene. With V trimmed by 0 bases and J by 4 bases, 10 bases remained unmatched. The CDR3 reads CASSQDRGMTSGYNEQFF. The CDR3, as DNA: TGCGCCAGCAGCCAAGATCGTGGAATGACTAGCGGTTACAATGAGCAGTTCTTC.

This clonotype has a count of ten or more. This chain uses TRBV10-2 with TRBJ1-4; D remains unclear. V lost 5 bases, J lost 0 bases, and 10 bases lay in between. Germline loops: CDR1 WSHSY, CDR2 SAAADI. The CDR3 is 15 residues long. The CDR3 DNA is TGCGCCAGCAGTTCCGGTTCGTCAACTAATGAAAAACTGTTTTTT. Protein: CASSSGSSTNEKLFF.

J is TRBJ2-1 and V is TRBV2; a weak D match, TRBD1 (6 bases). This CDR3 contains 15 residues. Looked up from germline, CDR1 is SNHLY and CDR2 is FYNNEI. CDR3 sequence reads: CSSSDEGVAYNEQFF. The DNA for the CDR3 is TGTTCTAGCAGTGATGAGGGGGTAGCCTACAATGAGCAGTTCTTC.

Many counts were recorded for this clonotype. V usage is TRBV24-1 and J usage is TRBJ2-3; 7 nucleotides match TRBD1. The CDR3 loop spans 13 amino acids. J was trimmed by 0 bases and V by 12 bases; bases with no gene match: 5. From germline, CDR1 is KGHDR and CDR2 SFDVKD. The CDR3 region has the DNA TGTGCCTCTCGGGACAGCAGCACAGATACGCAGTATTTT. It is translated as CASRDSSTDTQYF.

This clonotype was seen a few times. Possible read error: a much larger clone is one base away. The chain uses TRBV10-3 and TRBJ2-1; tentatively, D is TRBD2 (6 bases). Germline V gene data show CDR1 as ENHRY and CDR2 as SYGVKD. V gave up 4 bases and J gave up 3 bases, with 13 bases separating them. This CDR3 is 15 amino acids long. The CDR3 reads CAISVAASVYNEQFF. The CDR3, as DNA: TGTGCCATCAGTGTGGCGGCTAGCGTCTACAATGAGCAGTTCTTC.

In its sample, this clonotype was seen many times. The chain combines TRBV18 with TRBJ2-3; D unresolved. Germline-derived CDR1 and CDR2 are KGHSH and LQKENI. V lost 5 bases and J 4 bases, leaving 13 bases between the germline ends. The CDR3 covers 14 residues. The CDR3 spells CASSYKWASDTQYF. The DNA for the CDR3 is TGTGCCAGCTCATACAAGTGGGCTTCAGATACGCAGTATTTT.

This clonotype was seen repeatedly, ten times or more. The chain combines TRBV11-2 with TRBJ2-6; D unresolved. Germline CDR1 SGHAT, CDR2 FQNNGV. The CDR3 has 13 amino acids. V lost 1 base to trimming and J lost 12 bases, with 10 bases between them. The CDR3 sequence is CASSLGVGSVLTF. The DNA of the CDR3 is TGTGCCAGCAGCTTAGGCGTGGGCAGCGTCCTGACTTTC.

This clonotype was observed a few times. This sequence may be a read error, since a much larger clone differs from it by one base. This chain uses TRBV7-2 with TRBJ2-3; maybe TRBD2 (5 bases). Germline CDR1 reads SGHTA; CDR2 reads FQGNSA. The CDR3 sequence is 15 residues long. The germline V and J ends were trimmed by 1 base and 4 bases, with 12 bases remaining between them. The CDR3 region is CASSLGRLIADTQYF. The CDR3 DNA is TGTGCCAGCAGCTTAGGAAGACTAATAGCAGATACGCAGTATTTT.

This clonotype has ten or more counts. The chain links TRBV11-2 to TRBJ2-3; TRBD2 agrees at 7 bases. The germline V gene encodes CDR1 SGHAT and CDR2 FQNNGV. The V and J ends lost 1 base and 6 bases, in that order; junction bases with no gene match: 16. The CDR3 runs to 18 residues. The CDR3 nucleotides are TGTGCCAGCAGCTTAGGTACCCGAGGAGCGGGAAGGATTGATACGCAGTATTTT. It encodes CASSLGTRGAGRIDTQYF.

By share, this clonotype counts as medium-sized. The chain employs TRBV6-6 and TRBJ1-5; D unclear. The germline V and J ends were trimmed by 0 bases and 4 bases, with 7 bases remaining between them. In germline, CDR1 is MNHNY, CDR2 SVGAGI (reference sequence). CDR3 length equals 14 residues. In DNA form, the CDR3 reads TGTGCCAGCAGTTACTCGGCCTTTAATCAGCCCCAGCATTTT. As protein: CASSYSAFNQPQHF.

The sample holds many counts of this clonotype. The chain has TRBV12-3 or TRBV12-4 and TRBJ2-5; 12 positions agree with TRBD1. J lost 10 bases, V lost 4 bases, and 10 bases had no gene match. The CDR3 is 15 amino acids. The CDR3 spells CASSSISGTGGDQYF. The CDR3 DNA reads TGTGCCAGCAGTTCCATCTCCGGGACAGGGGGCGACCAGTACTTC.

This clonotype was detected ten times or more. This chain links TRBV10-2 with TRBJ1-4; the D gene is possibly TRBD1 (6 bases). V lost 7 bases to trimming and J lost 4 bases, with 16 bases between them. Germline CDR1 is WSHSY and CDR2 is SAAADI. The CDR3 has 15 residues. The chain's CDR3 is CASTPRGGNNEKLFF. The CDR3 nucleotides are TGCGCCAGCACCCCTCGGGGGGGCAATAATGAAAAACTGTTTTTT.

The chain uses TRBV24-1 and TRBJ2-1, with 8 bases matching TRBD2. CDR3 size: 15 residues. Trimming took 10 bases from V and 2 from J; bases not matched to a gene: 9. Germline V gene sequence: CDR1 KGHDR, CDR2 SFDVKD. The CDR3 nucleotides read TGTGCCACAACGGGAGGGAACGGGGCCTACAATGAGCAGTTCTTC. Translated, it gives CATTGGNGAYNEQFF.

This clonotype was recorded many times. This CDR3 reads CASSRQGGQETQYF. The CDR3 bases are TGTGCCAGCAGTCGACAGGGGGGACAAGAGACCCAGTACTTC. This chain connects TRBV6-2 or TRBV6-3 to TRBJ2-5; 9 nucleotides align to TRBD1. J was trimmed by 2 bases and V by 5 bases; bases with no gene match: 3. CDR3 length: 14 residues. The germline V gene encodes CDR1 MNHEY and CDR2 SVGEGT.

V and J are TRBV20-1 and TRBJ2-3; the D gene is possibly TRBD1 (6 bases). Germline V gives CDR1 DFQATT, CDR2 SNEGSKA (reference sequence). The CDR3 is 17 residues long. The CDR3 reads CISSPIRDRYITDTQYF. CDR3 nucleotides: TGCATTTCTAGCCCGATCCGCGACAGGTACATCACAGATACGCAGTATTTT.

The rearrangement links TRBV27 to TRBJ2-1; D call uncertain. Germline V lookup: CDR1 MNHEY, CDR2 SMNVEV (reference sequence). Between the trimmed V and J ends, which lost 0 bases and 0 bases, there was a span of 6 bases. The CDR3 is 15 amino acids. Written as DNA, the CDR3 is TGTGCCAGCAGTTTATCGAGTCCCTCCTACAATGAGCAGTTCTTC. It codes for CASSLSSPSYNEQFF.

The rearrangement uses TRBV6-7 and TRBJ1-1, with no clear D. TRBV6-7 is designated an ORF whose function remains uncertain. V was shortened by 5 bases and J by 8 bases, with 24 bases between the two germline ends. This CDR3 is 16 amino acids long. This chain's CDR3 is CASSLILKTHRREAFF. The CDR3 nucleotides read TGTGCCAGCAGTCTAATACTAAAGACCCACCGTAGGGAAGCTTTCTTT.

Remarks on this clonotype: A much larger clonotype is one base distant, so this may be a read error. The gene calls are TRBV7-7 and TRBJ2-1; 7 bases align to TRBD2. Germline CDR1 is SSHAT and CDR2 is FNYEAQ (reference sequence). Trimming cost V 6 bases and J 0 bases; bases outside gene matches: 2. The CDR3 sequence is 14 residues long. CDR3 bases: TGTGCCAGCAGACGGGACTACTCCTACAATGAGCAGTTCTTC. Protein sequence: CASRRDYSYNEQFF.

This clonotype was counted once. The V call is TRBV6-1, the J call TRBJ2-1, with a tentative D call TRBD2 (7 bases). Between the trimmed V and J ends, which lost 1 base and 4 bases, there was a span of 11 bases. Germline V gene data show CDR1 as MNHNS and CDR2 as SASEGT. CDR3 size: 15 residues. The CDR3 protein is CASSEGGGLYNEQFF. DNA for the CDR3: TGTGCCAGCAGTGAAGGGGGGGGCCTATACAATGAGCAGTTCTTC.

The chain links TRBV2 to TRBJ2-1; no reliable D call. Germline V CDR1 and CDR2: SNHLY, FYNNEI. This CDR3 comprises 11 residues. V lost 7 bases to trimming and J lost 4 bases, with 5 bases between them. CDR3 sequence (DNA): TGTGCCAGCAATCAGTACAATGAGCAGTTCTTC. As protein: CASNQYNEQFF.

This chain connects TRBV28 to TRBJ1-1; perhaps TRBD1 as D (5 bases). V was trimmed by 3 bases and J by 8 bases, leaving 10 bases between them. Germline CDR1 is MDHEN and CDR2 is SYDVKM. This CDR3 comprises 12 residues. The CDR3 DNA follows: TGTGCCAGCAGTTTGTTCGGACACGAAGCTTTCTTT. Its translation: CASSLFGHEAFF. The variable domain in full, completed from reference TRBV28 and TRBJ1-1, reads DVKVTQSSRYLVKRTGEKVFLECVQDMDHENMFWYRQDPGLGLRLIYFSYDVKMKEKGDIPEGYSVSREKKERFSLILESASTNQTSMYLCASSLFGHEAFFGQGTRLTVV.